The 17 T cell receptor beta chains below all came from one sample that was sequenced in a study of PD-1 blockade in classical Hodgkin lymphoma. Specified time point: cycle 4 day 1 (C4D1), after five to seven weeks of nivolumab. Relapse after autologous stem cell transplantation occurred in every patient, and brentuximab vedotin exposure varied. Sequencing used immunoSEQ multiplex PCR; TCRdb keeps in-frame clones, though not all of them. The table lists 35,000 to 50,000 clones, 69% of them singletons. This specimen was peripheral blood mononuclear cells (PBMCs), taken before the fourth cycle of nivolumab. Receptor source: a human donor with classical Hodgkin lymphoma.

This clone was observed a handful of times. The chain carries TRBV4-3 and TRBJ2-7, with D hard to call. The V gene's germline CDR1 is LGHNA and CDR2 YSLEER. The germline V and J ends were trimmed by 1 base and 2 bases, with 9 bases remaining between them. This CDR3 is built from 14 residues. The DNA of the CDR3 is TGCGCCAGCAGCCAAGGGAGATTCCCCTACGAGCAGTACTTC. It codes for CASSQGRFPYEQYF.

The rearrangement links TRBV7-9 to TRBJ1-4; the match to TRBD1 covers 7 bases. The ends lost 7 bases at V and 7 bases at J; junction bases unmatched: 9. This CDR3 has 14 residues. Germline CDR1 SEHNR, CDR2 FQNEAQ (reference sequence). The CDR3: CASNKGARGEKLFF. The DNA of the CDR3 is TGTGCCAGCAACAAGGGGGCGCGGGGTGAAAAACTGTTTTTT.

The chain has TRBV9 and TRBJ2-5; either TRBD1 or TRBD2 may supply D (5 bases each). The V gene's germline CDR1 is SGDLS and CDR2 YYNGEE. This CDR3 is 13 amino acids long. V was clipped by 0 bases and J by 3 bases, with 6 bases between them. DNA for the CDR3: TGTGCCAGCAGCGTAGGAGGGGAAGAGACCCAGTACTTC. Its protein product is CASSVGGEETQYF.

This clone was observed a few times. The chain carries TRBV2 and TRBJ2-5, with 8 positions matching TRBD2. V was pared by 4 bases and J by 2 bases, with 12 bases of the junction left unmatched. The CDR3 is made up of 17 amino acids. Germline V CDR1 and CDR2: SNHLY, FYNNEI. CDR3 sequence reads: CASSGDFRGGQQETQYF. CDR3 DNA: TGTGCCAGCAGTGGTGATTTCCGCGGGGGGCAACAAGAGACCCAGTACTTC.

This chain joins TRBV2 and TRBJ1-5, with D maybe TRBD1 (6 bases). The V end was cut by 7 bases, the J end by 9 bases, with 25 bases between. CDR3 size: 16 residues. Germline assignment: CDR1 SNHLY and CDR2 FYNNEI. CDR3 nucleotides: TGTGCCAGCACCGAAGAATTAGACAGGCTCGAGGGGCCCCAGCATTTT. Amino acids: CASTEELDRLEGPQHF.

The chain links TRBV7-9 to TRBJ2-3; D remains ambiguous. The CDR3 loop spans 12 amino acids. Germline CDR1 is SEHNR and CDR2 is FQNEAQ (reference sequence). V dropped 8 bases and J dropped 3 bases, with 9 bases sitting between them. This CDR3 is CASSVGTDTQYF. The CDR3 nucleotides are TGTGCCAGCTCGGTCGGGACAGATACGCAGTATTTT.

This clone has only a few counts. The gene calls are TRBV7-2 and TRBJ2-3; 8 nucleotides align to TRBD2. This CDR3 has 14 amino acids. With 2 bases clipped from V and 7 bases from J, the junction kept 5 bases outside the gene matches. The germline gives CDR1 SGHTA, CDR2 FQGNSA. CDR3 sequence: CASSLTGGAHTQYF. CDR3 coding DNA: TGTGCCAGCAGCTTAACCGGGGGGGCACATACGCAGTATTTT.

This chain connects TRBV7-2 to TRBJ2-4; weak D call: TRBD2 (6 bases). V dropped 5 bases and J dropped 6 bases, with 17 bases sitting between them. Per the germline V gene, CDR1 is SGHTA and CDR2 is FQGNSA. The CDR3 consists of 15 residues. CDR3 sequence reads: CASSAGIAGVNIQYF. CDR3 sequence (DNA): TGTGCCAGCAGCGCGGGGATAGCCGGGGTAAACATTCAGTACTTC.

V and J are TRBV7-9 and TRBJ1-3; D call uncertain. V lost 1 base and J 4 bases, leaving 5 bases between the germline ends. The CDR3 has 13 residues. Germline V gene sequence: CDR1 SEHNR, CDR2 FQNEAQ (reference sequence). CDR3 bases: TGTGCCAGCAGCTTAGGATCCGGAAACACCATATATTTT. It encodes CASSLGSGNTIYF.

This clone has just one count. The chain joins TRBV30 to TRBJ1-6; D possibly corresponds to TRBD1 (6 bases). The CDR3 runs 13 residues. V dropped 2 bases and J dropped 19 bases, with 21 bases sitting between them. Germline V gene data show CDR1 as GTSNPN and CDR2 as SVGIG (reference sequence). The CDR3 protein is CAWSNLPGRQEHF. CDR3 coding DNA: TGTGCCTGGAGTAACCTTCCGGGGAGACAGGAACACTTT.

This rearrangement joins TRBV7-9 to TRBJ2-3, with D uncertain. With 1 base removed from V and 2 bases from J, the gap between germline ends came to 4 bases. The germline V gene has CDR1 SEHNR and CDR2 FQNEAQ (reference sequence). The CDR3 covers 13 residues. Here the CDR3 reads CASSLGVTDTQYF. The DNA of the CDR3 is TGTGCCAGCAGCTTAGGGGTCACAGATACGCAGTATTTT.

The sample holds a few counts of this clone. The chain couples TRBV4-3 to TRBJ2-6; D gene uncertain. The CDR3 consists of 17 residues. CDR1 and CDR2 from the germline V gene are LGHNA and YSLEER. V lost 0 bases and J 4 bases, leaving 13 bases between the germline ends. The CDR3 DNA reads as TGCGCCAGCAGCCAAGATAGTTGGGTGGCAGGGGCCAACGTCCTGACTTTC. This translates into CASSQDSWVAGANVLTF.

This clone has just one count. CDR3 sequence (DNA): TGTGCCAGTAGTATCCCCATGAGAGGCGGCTACACCTTC. It is translated as CASSIPMRGGYTF. V is TRBV19 and J is TRBJ1-2; D unclear. This CDR3 is built from 13 residues. Germline loops: CDR1 LNHDA, CDR2 SQIVND (reference sequence). Trimming cost V 3 bases and J 8 bases, with 13 bases left between them. Looking up the rest from reference TRBV19 and TRBJ1-2 gives the full variable domain: DGGITQSPKYLFRKEGQNVTLSCEQNLNHDAMYWYRQDPGQGLRLIYYSQIVNDFQKGDIAEGYSVSREKKESFPLTVTSAQKNPTAFYLCASSIPMRGGYTFGSGTRLTVV.

The CDR3 region is CASSIILGGYNEQFF. The CDR3 bases are TGTGCCAGTAGTATAATACTAGGAGGCTACAATGAGCAGTTCTTC. This chain uses TRBV19 with TRBJ2-1, with D possibly being TRBD2 (5 bases). CDR1 LNHDA and CDR2 SQIVND come from the germline V gene (reference sequence). V was trimmed by 2 bases and J by 3 bases, leaving 11 bases between them. The CDR3 runs 15 residues.

The V gene is TRBV18, the J gene TRBJ2-5, with a weak D call TRBD1 (6 bases). V was shortened by 6 bases and J by 2 bases, with 10 bases between the two germline ends. Germline CDR1 reads KGHSH; CDR2 reads LQKENI. This CDR3 has 13 amino acids. The CDR3 DNA sequence: TGTGCCAGCTCCCCCGGGACACAAGAGACCCAGTACTTC. Translated, it gives CASSPGTQETQYF.

The rearrangement uses TRBV15 and TRBJ2-7; D possibly corresponds to TRBD1 (5 bases). CDR3 length: 15 amino acids. From germline, CDR1 is LNHNV and CDR2 YYDKDF (reference sequence). Trimming shortened V by 5 bases and J by 0 bases, and 14 bases separated the two germline ends. This CDR3 reads CATSPEVRGSYEQYF. Here the CDR3 DNA reads TGTGCCACCAGCCCAGAGGTAAGGGGCTCCTACGAGCAGTACTTC.

This clone was seen just once. This chain connects TRBV28 to TRBJ2-3; D is uncertain. This CDR3 contains 11 residues. The V and J ends lost 3 bases and 8 bases respectively, with 6 bases between them. Germline V CDR1 and CDR2: MDHEN, SYDVKM. CDR3 DNA sequence: TGTGCCAGCAGTTTCACGGGTACGCAGTATTTT. Translated, it gives CASSFTGTQYF.